This TCR beta chain is from a study of human T cells and chemical hapten exposure. Across the study: For sensitization, 2% DPC was applied to a roughly 2 cm by roughly 2 cm patch of upper inner arm skin.

This clonotype was detected a few times. CDR3 length: 16 residues. Germline-derived CDR1 and CDR2 are LGHNA and YSLEER. V was clipped by 1 base and J by 0 bases, with 11 bases between them. TCRdb recomputed calls from the RACE reads with MiXCR, one row per CDR3 protein. The top ten hold about 2.5% of the sample, which has under 400,000 distinct CDR3 sequences, around 5.5% seen once. The time point here: pre-sensitization, week 0. As for treatment: therapeutic diphenylcyclopropenone sensitization with weekly scalp DPC. The specimen was whole blood, collected in connection with sensitization to the hapten diphenylcyclopropenone (DPC). The receptor was isolated from a woman aged 45-59 years with alopecia areata. Some clones in this sample may be carry-over from other donors' samples. The rearrangement joins TRBV4-3 to TRBJ2-3; possible D gene TRBD2, 6 bases. Here the CDR3 reads CASSQGDSGSTDTQYF. The DNA of the CDR3 is TGCGCCAGCAGCCAAGGAGATAGCGGAAGCACAGATACGCAGTATTTT.